The next 31 T cell receptor beta chains were all read from a single sample in a study of blood T cell repertoires in COVID-19. Sequenced by immunoSEQ multiplex PCR; TCRdb stores in-frame clones only, minus some. This sample has more than 25,000 clones; around 87% occur once, and the top ten carry roughly 9.1%. The material sequenced was peripheral blood. Receptor source: a man aged 55 to 70 with acute or convalescent COVID-19.

The gene calls are TRBV7-2 and TRBJ2-7, with unresolved D. Trimming removed 2 bases from V and 4 bases from J, with 9 bases in between. Germline V gene lookup returns CDR1 SGHTA and CDR2 FQGNSA. This CDR3 has 13 residues. This CDR3 is CASSLPNLYEQYF. CDR3 sequence (DNA): TGTGCCAGCAGCTTACCAAACCTATACGAGCAGTACTTC.

The chain links TRBV19 to TRBJ1-1; D gene unclear. Germline-derived CDR1 and CDR2 are LNHDA and SQIVND (reference sequence). Trimming pared 7 bases from V and 0 bases from J, leaving 15 bases between. CDR3 size: 15 residues. In DNA form, the CDR3 reads TGTGCCAGTATGTGGCGTCCGGGTTTGAACACTGAAGCTTTCTTT. This encodes CASMWRPGLNTEAFF.

The chain recombines TRBV18 with TRBJ1-5, with 8 nucleotides matching TRBD1. In germline, CDR1 is KGHSH, CDR2 LQKENI. The V gene end was trimmed by 6 bases and the J gene end by 2 bases; junction bases not matched to a gene: 9. The CDR3 length is 16 residues. CDR3 sequence reads: CASSQGASSGNQPQHF. The CDR3 DNA is TGTGCCAGCTCCCAGGGGGCCTCGTCCGGCAATCAGCCCCAGCATTTT.

This chain connects TRBV24-1 to TRBJ1-1; a possible D gene is TRBD1 (5 bases). The V and J ends lost 2 bases and 0 bases respectively, with 9 bases between them. The CDR3 extends over 15 amino acids. Germline loops: CDR1 KGHDR, CDR2 SFDVKD. CDR3 protein: CATSDYGGVNTEAFF. CDR3 DNA: TGTGCCACCAGTGATTACGGGGGGGTGAACACTGAAGCTTTCTTT.

The rearrangement links TRBV7-2 to TRBJ2-7, with 7 positions matching TRBD2. J gave up 2 bases and V 8 bases, and 15 bases lay outside the gene matches. CDR1 is SGHTA, CDR2 FQGNSA, per germline. The CDR3 sequence is 16 residues long. The CDR3 bases are TGTGCCAGCGGCTGGGGTCCAGGCGGGGGTCCCTACGAGCAGTACTTC. Its translation: CASGWGPGGGPYEQYF.

This chain joins TRBV4-2 and TRBJ2-3; 10 bases match TRBD1. The length of the CDR3 is 17 residues. Germline trimming cut 2 bases from V and 3 bases from J; bases unmatched to any gene: 8. Germline values: CDR1 LGHNA, CDR2 YNFKEQ. DNA for the CDR3: TGTGCCAGCAGCCAAATAACCGGGACAGGGGCGACAGATACGCAGTATTTT. This translates into CASSQITGTGATDTQYF.

As to this clone: Distinct nucleotide sequences in the sample also encode this CDR3. J is TRBJ1-2 and V is TRBV7-9; 7 bases align to TRBD1. Germline V gene sequence: CDR1 SEHNR, CDR2 FQNEAQ (reference sequence). The CDR3 has 12 residues. V lost 5 bases to trimming and J lost 8 bases; unmatched junction nucleotides: 5. CDR3 residues: CASSLDRVGYTF. The CDR3 DNA sequence: TGTGCCAGCAGCCTCGACAGGGTCGGCTACACCTTC.

The chain combines TRBV6-5 with TRBJ1-1; D unresolved. Between the trimmed V and J ends, which lost 0 bases and 7 bases, there was a span of 15 bases. The CDR3 has 15 residues. Per the germline V gene, CDR1 is MNHEY and CDR2 is SVGAGI. The CDR3: CASSYSRVTRGEAFF. CDR3 sequence (DNA): TGTGCCAGCAGTTACTCGCGGGTCACCCGGGGTGAAGCTTTCTTT.

The V and J genes are TRBV2 and TRBJ2-7, with TRBD2 identical over 11 bases. The germline CDR1 and CDR2 sequences are SNHLY and FYNNEI. V lost 8 bases to trimming and J lost 6 bases; unmatched junction nucleotides: 15. This CDR3 is 16 amino acids long. The CDR3 DNA reads TGTGCCAGCTCAACCGGGACTAGCGGATCAATGGGCGAGCAGTACTTC. This translates into CASSTGTSGSMGEQYF. Combining the CDR3 with reference TRBV2 and TRBJ2-7 gives the whole variable domain EPEVTQTPSHQVTQMGQEVILRCVPISNHLYFYWYRQILGQKVEFLVSFYNNEISEKSEIFDDQFSVERPDGSNFTLKIRSTKLEDSAMYFCASSTGTSGSMGEQYFGPGTRLTVT.

The rearrangement uses TRBV11-2 and TRBJ2-1; D possibly corresponds to TRBD1 (6 bases). Germline V CDR1 and CDR2: SGHAT, FQNNGV. The CDR3 totals 15 residues. Trimming took 7 bases from V and 6 from J, leaving 19 bases between them. The CDR3 loop is CASTNQRAGANEQFF. The DNA for the CDR3 is TGTGCCAGCACCAACCAAAGGGCAGGGGCCAATGAGCAGTTCTTC.

The chain has TRBV25-1 and TRBJ1-4; 8 bases fit TRBD1. In germline, CDR1 is MGHDK, CDR2 SYGVNS. With V trimmed by 9 bases and J by 5 bases, 11 bases remained unmatched. This CDR3 region has 15 residues. The CDR3 DNA reads TGTGCCAGTAGTTTACAGGGACAGGCGAATGAAAAACTGTTTTTT. Encoded protein: CASSLQGQANEKLFF. The full variable domain, completed using reference TRBV25-1 and TRBJ1-4, is EADIYQTPRYLVIGTGKKITLECSQTMGHDKMYWYQQDPGMELHLIHYSYGVNSTEKGDLSSESTVSRIRTEHFPLTLESARPSHTSQYLCASSLQGQANEKLFFGSGTQLSVL.

V and J are TRBV19 and TRBJ1-2, with D perhaps TRBD1 (6 bases). V was pared by 3 bases and J by 2 bases, with 13 bases between. Germline V gene lookup returns CDR1 LNHDA and CDR2 SQIVND (reference sequence). The CDR3 has 15 residues. The CDR3 DNA reads as TGTGCCAGTAGTATTGGGCAGGGGAAAAACTATGGCTACACCTTC. Amino acid sequence: CASSIGQGKNYGYTF.

This chain uses TRBV27 with TRBJ1-2, with 7 bases lining up with TRBD1. J gave up 6 bases and V 6 bases, and 7 bases lay outside the gene matches. The germline V gene encodes CDR1 MNHEY and CDR2 SMNVEV (reference sequence). The CDR3 loop spans 13 amino acids. CDR3 in amino acids: CASRPDRVDGYTF. The DNA of the CDR3 is TGTGCCAGCAGGCCCGACAGGGTAGATGGCTACACCTTC.

V is TRBV2 and J is TRBJ2-3; tentative D call: TRBD2 (7 bases). Germline loops: CDR1 SNHLY, CDR2 FYNNEI. The CDR3 has 15 amino acids. The V gene lost 6 bases and the J gene lost 2 bases, with 15 bases spanning the gap. CDR3 sequence: CASRVKGGVTDTQYF. Written as DNA, the CDR3 is TGTGCCAGCAGAGTGAAGGGGGGGGTCACAGATACGCAGTATTTT.

The V gene is TRBV7-4, the J gene TRBJ2-7; possibly TRBD1 for D (7 bases). V shed 3 bases and J shed 2 bases, with 11 bases lying between them. The CDR3 consists of 14 residues. Per the germline V gene, CDR1 is SGHVT and CDR2 is SQSDAQ. CDR3 DNA: TGTGCCAGCAGCTTGGCGGGACAGACCTACGAGCAGTACTTC. It codes for CASSLAGQTYEQYF.

The rearrangement links TRBV24-1 to TRBJ1-4; TRBD1 matches at 8 bases. Germline V CDR1 and CDR2: KGHDR, SFDVKD. CDR3 size: 13 residues. Unmatched junction bases numbered 4, after V lost 6 bases and J lost 8 bases. The CDR3 reads CATSSRDREKLFF. In DNA, the CDR3 is TGTGCCACCAGTTCCCGGGACAGGGAAAAACTGTTTTTT.

In its sample, this clone was seen once. The chain joins TRBV7-2 to TRBJ2-2; weak D call: TRBD2 (6 bases). Trimming removed 5 bases from V and 4 bases from J, with 14 bases in between. CDR1 is SGHTA, CDR2 FQGNSA, per germline. The CDR3 has 15 residues. CDR3: CASSKTSSFTGELFF. DNA for the CDR3: TGTGCCAGCAGCAAGACTAGTTCTTTCACCGGGGAGCTGTTTTTT.

The chain recombines TRBV24-1 with TRBJ2-5, with D maybe TRBD2 (5 bases). Germline V gene sequence: CDR1 KGHDR, CDR2 SFDVKD. The CDR3 is made up of 11 amino acids. The germline V and J ends were trimmed by 5 bases and 10 bases, with 10 bases remaining between them. CDR3: CATSGGPDQYF. CDR3 DNA: TGTGCCACCAGTGGCGGGCCGGACCAGTACTTC.

This chain connects TRBV19 to TRBJ1-6, with D tentatively TRBD1 (5 bases). Trimming took off 7 bases at V and 10 bases at J, with 14 bases between the two ends. The CDR3 length is 13 residues. Germline-derived CDR1 and CDR2 are LNHDA and SQIVND (reference sequence). The CDR3 is CASNRGGYSPLHF. The CDR3 DNA reads TGTGCCAGTAACCGGGGGGGATACTCACCCCTCCACTTT.

The rearrangement uses TRBV6-5 and TRBJ2-3; no definite D call. The germline V and J ends were trimmed by 2 bases and 5 bases, with 11 bases remaining between them. CDR1 is MNHEY, CDR2 SVGAGI, per germline. The CDR3 runs 14 residues. The CDR3, as DNA: TGTGCCAGCAGTTACAGTCTAGTAGGAGATACGCAGTATTTT. It encodes CASSYSLVGDTQYF.

This clone was seen a single time. The rearrangement links TRBV5-1 to TRBJ2-7, with 7 bases fitting TRBD1. The V segment lost 4 bases and the J segment 1 base; nucleotides outside the gene matches: 8. The CDR3 loop spans 15 amino acids. In germline, CDR1 is SGHRS, CDR2 YFSETQ. The CDR3 nucleotides are TGCGCCAGCAGCCCCCGACAGGGTAGTTCCTACGAGCAGTACTTC. Translated, it gives CASSPRQGSSYEQYF.

This clone turned up a few times. The chain couples TRBV9 to TRBJ2-3, with D unclear. The germline gives CDR1 SGDLS, CDR2 YYNGEE. Trimming shortened V by 0 bases and J by 0 bases, and 11 bases separated the two germline ends. There are 16 residues in the CDR3. The CDR3 DNA reads TGTGCCAGCAGCGTAGCGGGTAGCTCTAGCACAGATACGCAGTATTTT. Amino acid sequence: CASSVAGSSSTDTQYF.

The table lists this clone with a few counts. The chain carries TRBV10-2 and TRBJ2-3; 8 nucleotides align to TRBD2. Germline V gene lookup returns CDR1 WSHSY and CDR2 SAAADI. The V segment lost 4 bases and the J segment 5 bases; nucleotides outside the gene matches: 8. The CDR3 is made up of 15 amino acids. This CDR3 reads CASSVGSGVRDTQYF. Written as DNA, the CDR3 is TGCGCCAGCAGTGTTGGTAGCGGGGTAAGAGATACGCAGTATTTT.

This clone was seen only a few times. The chain joins TRBV5-1 to TRBJ1-1; D is ambiguous. The length of the CDR3 is 13 residues. Germline V gene sequence: CDR1 SGHRS, CDR2 YFSETQ. V was trimmed by 4 bases and J by 3 bases, leaving 10 bases between them. The chain's CDR3 is CASSRDTYTEAFF. CDR3 DNA sequence: TGCGCCAGCAGCAGAGACACCTACACTGAAGCTTTCTTT.

In DNA, the CDR3 is TGTGCCAGCAGTCGACAGGGCTCTGGAAACACCATATATTTT. It is translated as CASSRQGSGNTIYF. The V call is TRBV6-6, the J call TRBJ1-3; 7 nucleotides line up with TRBD1. V gave up 5 bases and J gave up 0 bases; unmatched junction bases: 1. CDR3 length: 14 amino acids. Germline V gene sequence: CDR1 MNHNY, CDR2 SVGAGI (reference sequence).

CDR3 region: CASSLGAGGPSEQFF. The CDR3 region has the DNA TGTGCCAGCAGTTTGGGGGCGGGAGGGCCGTCGGAGCAGTTCTTC. The rearrangement uses TRBV27 and TRBJ2-1; 9 bases are a match to TRBD2. Germline loops: CDR1 MNHEY, CDR2 SMNVEV (reference sequence). The CDR3 is 15 residues long. The V gene end was trimmed by 3 bases and the J gene end by 10 bases; junction bases not matched to a gene: 10.

The CDR3 bases are TGCGCCAGCAGCTCACCCGGGACTAGCAAGGGGGATGAGCAGTTCTTC. Translating it yields CASSSPGTSKGDEQFF. The chain links TRBV5-1 to TRBJ2-1, with TRBD2 matching 9 bases. The CDR3 loop spans 16 amino acids. Trimming cost V 3 bases and J 8 bases; bases outside gene matches: 12. From germline, CDR1 is SGHRS and CDR2 YFSETQ.

In its sample, this clone was seen once. This chain joins TRBV10-3 and TRBJ2-3; 13 bases agree with TRBD2. This CDR3 region has 14 residues. The V segment lost 1 base and the J segment 12 bases; nucleotides outside the gene matches: 4. From germline, CDR1 is ENHRY and CDR2 SYGVKD. CDR3 coding DNA: TGTGCCATCAGTGAGTGGACTAGCGGGGGTGTTCAGTATTTT. Amino acid sequence: CAISEWTSGGVQYF.

The V gene is TRBV2, the J gene TRBJ1-1; a possible D gene is TRBD1 (6 bases). CDR1 SNHLY and CDR2 FYNNEI come from the germline V gene. V was clipped by 10 bases and J by 3 bases, with 12 bases between them. The CDR3 spans 12 residues. As DNA, the CDR3 is TGTGCCACCACTACAGGGTACACTGAAGCTTTCTTT. It is translated as CATTTGYTEAFF.

The CDR3 is CATSNGGAKNIQYF. The CDR3 DNA reads TGTGCCACCAGTAACGGTGGAGCCAAAAACATTCAGTACTTC. The chain links TRBV24-1 to TRBJ2-4; the D is unclear. Germline values: CDR1 KGHDR, CDR2 SFDVKD. The CDR3 is 14 amino acids. The V end was cut by 6 bases, the J end by 0 bases, with 8 bases between.

The chain is built from TRBV6-1 and TRBJ2-1; 9 positions match TRBD2. The germline V gene has CDR1 MNHNS and CDR2 SASEGT. J was trimmed by 7 bases and V by 0 bases; bases with no gene match: 10. This CDR3 is built from 17 residues. The DNA of the CDR3 is TGTGCCAGCAGTGAAGCGCTTCGCGGGAGGGCAGCGAATGAGCAGTTCTTC. Protein: CASSEALRGRAANEQFF.